Listed below are T cell receptor beta chains from one sample, sequenced in a study of neurological immune-mediated disorders. MiXCR, run by TCRdb on the 5' RACE reads, gives a single entry per CDR3 protein. The table shows about 80,000 distinct CDR3 sequences, with almost 6% occurring only once. The sample consisted of PBMCs. These receptors all come from a woman aged 55-70 years with multiple sclerosis. The CDR3 runs from the conserved cysteine through the conserved F or W.

v_gene	j_gene	len	CDR3aa
TRBV19	TRBJ2-3	14	CASSINDITDTQYF
TRBV6-5	TRBJ2-4	14	CASSRGGAQNIQYF
TRBV20-1	TRBJ1-5	17	CSAERDNPLYSNQPQHF
TRBV11-2	TRBJ2-7	11	CASSLHYEQYF
TRBV27	TRBJ2-7	13	CASSLDRSYEQYF
TRBV5-5	TRBJ2-5	13	CASSFQGEETQYF
TRBV5-1	TRBJ1-1	14	CASSLTGGSTEAFF
TRBV20-1	TRBJ1-5	14	CSARVQNRNQPQHF
TRBV20-1	TRBJ2-7	18	CSARHPRGASGGNYEQYF
TRBV20-1	TRBJ1-1	14	CSARDPGVNTEAFF
TRBV20-1	TRBJ2-5	14	CSAIPQGEQETQYF
TRBV12-3/TRBV12-4	TRBJ2-7	15	CASSQTSGTSYEQYF
TRBV5-1	TRBJ2-2	14	CARSLVPNTGKLFF
TRBV3-1	TRBJ1-2	13	CASSRRTGNGYTF
TRBV4-2	TRBJ2-7	15	CASSQGPSSSYEQYF
TRBV7-8	TRBJ2-5	14	CASSFVGGQETQYF
TRBV10-1	TRBJ2-7	15	CASSELMDRTNEQYF
TRBV18	TRBJ1-2	14	CASSPDRGLYGYTF
TRBV20-1	TRBJ2-1	14	CSARRDSDDNEQFF
TRBV10-2	TRBJ2-5	13	CASRGGLQETQYF
TRBV6-5	TRBJ2-7	14	CASSYGDRAYEQYF
TRBV5-1	TRBJ2-3	15	CASRRELGITDTQYF
TRBV12-3/TRBV12-4	TRBJ1-5	15	CASSPGSRDNQPQHF
TRBV6-5	TRBJ1-4	15	CASSFRIATNEKLFF
TRBV12-3/TRBV12-4	TRBJ1-1	14	CASSPGQGVSEAFF
TRBV15	TRBJ2-3	14	CATSPTTGPDTQYF